Following are 25 T cell receptor beta chains from one sample sequenced in a study of T and B cells in COVID-19 patients. TRB rearrangements were amplified by multiplex PCR with BIOMED2 TRB-A/B primers. TCRdb independently ran MiXCR on the multiplex PCR reads; one entry per CDR3 protein. The data show about 14,000 distinct CDR3 sequences, with 25% to 30% seen just once and under 7.5% held by the top ten. Each TRB amplification used roughly 240-550 ng of genomic DNA from blood. Sequenced material: blood. These TCRs come from a human donor who had recovered from COVID-19.

The chain links TRBV5-6 to TRBJ2-3, with TRBD2 matching 13 bases. This CDR3 is 16 amino acids long. Germline CDR1 SGHDT, CDR2 YYEEEE. V dropped 3 bases and J dropped 3; count of bases not matched to a gene: 4. CDR3 residues: CASSYSTSGGTDTQYF. In DNA, the CDR3 is TGTGCCAGCAGCTATTCGACTAGCGGGGGGACAGATACGCAGTATTTT.

This clonotype is medium-sized within its sample. The rearrangement joins TRBV5-6 to TRBJ2-2; 8 bases are shared with TRBD1. Germline loops: CDR1 SGHDT, CDR2 YYEEEE. The ends lost 1 base at V and 5 bases at J; junction bases unmatched: 4. The CDR3 contains 15 residues. CDR3 residues: CASSLWTGFTGELFF. The CDR3 DNA reads as TGTGCCAGCAGCTTGTGGACAGGGTTTACCGGGGAGCTGTTTTTT. The complete variable domain, with remaining parts taken from reference TRBV5-6 and TRBJ2-2, reads DAGVTQSPTHLIKTRGQQVTLRCSPKSGHDTVSWYQQALGQGPQFIFQYYEEEERQRGNFPDRFSGHQFPNYSSELNVNALLLGDSALYLCASSLWTGFTGELFFGEGSRLTVL.

This clonotype turned up a few times. The J gene is TRBJ2-5, the V gene TRBV11-1, with TRBD2 matching 10 bases. In germline, CDR1 is SGHAT, CDR2 FQDESV (reference sequence). V gave up 5 bases and J gave up 5 bases; unmatched junction bases: 8. This CDR3 region has 15 residues. The CDR3 region has the DNA TGTGCCAGCAGCACCGGGACTAGCGACTGGGAGACCCAGTACTTC. Protein sequence: CASSTGTSDWETQYF.

By share, this clonotype counts as medium-sized. The chain employs TRBV15 and TRBJ2-7; 7 bases match TRBD1. Germline CDR1 and CDR2: LNHNV and YYDKDF (reference sequence). Trimming cost V 3 bases and J 3 bases; bases outside gene matches: 5. This CDR3 has 14 amino acids. The CDR3 region has the DNA TGTGCCACCAGCAGCCGGGACAGAATCTACGAGCAGTACTTC. The encoded protein is CATSSRDRIYEQYF.

This chain connects TRBV15 to TRBJ1-3, with D hard to call. The V end lost 1 base, the J end lost 3 bases, and 22 bases lay between the germline ends. Germline CDR1 LNHNV, CDR2 YYDKDF (reference sequence). There are 19 residues in the CDR3. This CDR3 reads CATSRGHPRTAEVGNTIYF. CDR3 coding DNA: TGTGCCACCAGCAGAGGTCACCCGCGAACGGCAGAAGTTGGAAACACCATATATTTT.

This clonotype is deemed medium-sized. V and J are TRBV5-4 and TRBJ2-2; 8 bases fit TRBD1. The CDR3 contains 15 residues. J lost 2 bases, V lost 4 bases, and 4 bases had no gene match. Per germline, CDR1 SGHNT and CDR2 YYREEE (reference sequence). CDR3 loop: CASSRQGTNTGELFF. Written as DNA, the CDR3 is TGTGCCAGCAGCCGACAGGGGACAAACACCGGGGAGCTGTTTTTT.

The chain joins TRBV15 to TRBJ1-2, with TRBD1 matching 7 bases. J lost 7 bases, V lost 1 base, and 9 bases had no gene match. The CDR3 runs 15 residues. The germline CDR1 and CDR2 sequences are LNHNV and YYDKDF (reference sequence). CDR3 loop: CATSRGPGTVPGYTF. CDR3 coding DNA: TGTGCCACCAGCAGAGGCCCCGGGACAGTACCTGGCTACACCTTC.

The chain recombines TRBV27 with TRBJ2-7; 8 bases line up with TRBD1. The CDR3 covers 15 residues. The germline CDR1 and CDR2 sequences are MNHEY and SMNVEV (reference sequence). J was trimmed by 1 base and V by 5 bases; bases with no gene match: 7. The DNA of the CDR3 is TGTGCCAGCAGTGGCAGGGGGCAAGATTCCTACGAGCAGTACTTC. This translates into CASSGRGQDSYEQYF.

The chain uses TRBV7-6 and TRBJ2-5, with D perhaps matching TRBD1 or TRBD2 (5 bases each). The V end was cut by 1 base, the J end by 7 bases, with 16 bases between. Germline CDR1 and CDR2: SGHVS and FNYEAQ. CDR3 length: 15 amino acids. Here the CDR3 reads CASSLGMGRDATQYF. As DNA, the CDR3 is TGTGCCAGCAGCTTAGGAATGGGCAGGGACGCGACCCAGTACTTC.

With regard to this clonotype: Relative to the germline gene, one junction end is altered; a read error may explain this. The chain has TRBV18 and TRBJ2-7, with 8 bases fitting TRBD1. There are 16 residues in the CDR3. The germline V gene encodes CDR1 KGHSH and CDR2 LQKENI. CDR3 DNA: TGTGTCAGCTCACCAATTTCAGGACAGGGCGCCTACGAGCAGTACTTC. Its protein is CVSSPISGQGAYEQYF. The complete variable domain, with remaining parts taken from reference TRBV18 and TRBJ2-7, reads NAGVMQNPRHLVRRRGQEARLRCSPMKGHSHVYWYRQLPEEGLKFMVYLQKENIIDESGMPKERFSAEFPKEGPSILRIQQVVRGDSAAYFCVSSPISGQGAYEQYFGPGTRLTVT.

This clonotype has a count of ten or more. This rearrangement joins TRBV6-5 to TRBJ2-5; TRBD1 aligns across 10 bases. CDR1 is MNHEY and CDR2 is SVGAGI in the germline V gene. V lost 4 bases, J lost 1 base, and 18 bases stayed unmatched. The CDR3 extends over 20 amino acids. For the CDR3, the DNA is TGTGCCAGCAGTTGGGTCGGGCCGGGACAGGGGACCATCCTCCAAGAGACCCAGTACTTC. Amino acid sequence: CASSWVGPGQGTILQETQYF.

This clonotype showed up many times. The V gene is TRBV19, the J gene TRBJ1-5, with 8 bases matching TRBD1. The CDR3 has 15 residues. In germline, CDR1 is LNHDA, CDR2 SQIVND (reference sequence). Trimming cost V 1 base and J 5 bases; bases outside gene matches: 4. CDR3 amino acids: CASSIGRGLDQPQHF. In DNA form, the CDR3 reads TGTGCCAGTAGTATAGGCAGGGGGCTCGATCAGCCCCAGCATTTT.

This chain connects TRBV29-1 to TRBJ2-3, with 10 bases that match TRBD1. The V gene end was trimmed by 4 bases and the J gene end by 4 bases; junction bases not matched to a gene: 2. CDR1 and CDR2 (germline): SQVTM, ANQGSEA. The CDR3 is made up of 13 amino acids. This CDR3 is CSVGQGASDTQYF. Written as DNA, the CDR3 is TGCAGCGTTGGACAGGGGGCATCAGATACGCAGTATTTT.

The chain is built from TRBV4-1 and TRBJ1-1; D perhaps matches TRBD1 (5 bases). The CDR3 has 16 residues. The germline V and J ends were trimmed by 1 base and 2 bases, with 14 bases remaining between them. From germline, CDR1 is MGHRA and CDR2 YSYEKL. In DNA, the CDR3 is TGCGCCAGCAGCCAAGGTAGGGTTGGGGGTAACACTGAAGCTTTCTTT. This encodes CASSQGRVGGNTEAFF.

The gene calls are TRBV7-9 and TRBJ2-3, with D perhaps TRBD1 (6 bases). V lost 4 bases, J lost 7 bases, and 12 bases lay in between. The germline gives CDR1 SEHNR, CDR2 FQNEAQ (reference sequence). CDR3 length equals 13 residues. The chain's CDR3 is CASSSLQGHTQYF. The CDR3 nucleotides are TGTGCCAGCAGCTCGCTACAGGGCCATACGCAGTATTTT.

The chain's CDR3 is CASSLASGTQETQYF. As DNA, the CDR3 is TGTGCCAGCAGCTTGGCTAGCGGGACCCAAGAGACCCAGTACTTC. The chain has TRBV5-4 and TRBJ2-5; TRBD2 agrees at 9 bases. This CDR3 has 15 residues. The trim removed 0 bases at V and 1 base at J, leaving 1 base unmatched. The germline CDR1 and CDR2 sequences are SGHNT and YYREEE (reference sequence).

V usage is TRBV5-1 and J usage is TRBJ2-7; perhaps TRBD2 as D (6 bases). The V and J ends lost 4 bases and 6 bases respectively, with 14 bases between them. The CDR3 covers 13 residues. Germline V lookup: CDR1 SGHRS, CDR2 YFSETQ. The CDR3 reads CASSPGVGGEQYF. CDR3 bases: TGCGCCAGCAGCCCGGGAGTTGGGGGCGAGCAGTACTTC.

This rearrangement joins TRBV18 to TRBJ1-3; D is unresolved. This CDR3 is built from 15 residues. Germline lookup yields CDR1 KGHSH and CDR2 LQKENI. V was clipped by 3 bases and J by 4 bases, with 13 bases between them. The DNA for the CDR3 is TGTGCCAGCTCACCGGTTCCCGGTCAAGGAAACACCATATATTTT. Protein product: CASSPVPGQGNTIYF. Drawing the rest from reference TRBV18 and TRBJ1-3, the complete variable domain is NAGVMQNPRHLVRRRGQEARLRCSPMKGHSHVYWYRQLPEEGLKFMVYLQKENIIDESGMPKERFSAEFPKEGPSILRIQQVVRGDSAAYFCASSPVPGQGNTIYFGEGSWLTVV.

This clonotype turned up a few times. The chain has TRBV6-2 or TRBV6-3 and TRBJ2-2, with D perhaps matching TRBD1 or TRBD2 (5 bases each). CDR3 length equals 15 residues. The V and J ends lost 2 bases and 3 bases respectively, with 10 bases between them. The germline V gene encodes CDR1 MNHEY and CDR2 SVGEGT. DNA for the CDR3: TGTGCCAGCAGTTACGGGACGGGTCACACCGGGGAGCTGTTTTTT. Translated: CASSYGTGHTGELFF.

The chain uses TRBV12-3 or TRBV12-4 and TRBJ1-4; D may be TRBD1 (5 bases). The CDR3 runs to 14 residues. V dropped 3 bases and J dropped 8 bases, with 13 bases sitting between them. This chain's CDR3 is CASSFSGTREKLFF. CDR3 coding DNA: TGTGCCAGCAGTTTCTCCGGGACGAGGGAAAAACTGTTTTTT.

This clonotype was recorded a few times. The chain is built from TRBV27 and TRBJ2-7; 7 bases align to TRBD2. Germline CDR1 MNHEY, CDR2 SMNVEV (reference sequence). Unmatched junction bases numbered 5, after V lost 6 bases and J lost 0 bases. The CDR3 has 14 residues. The CDR3 here is CASRGGGSSYEQYF. CDR3 in DNA: TGTGCCAGCAGGGGCGGGGGAAGCTCCTACGAGCAGTACTTC.

The rearrangement links TRBV20-1 to TRBJ2-1, with D maybe TRBD2 (7 bases). The V end was cut by 5 bases, the J end by 5 bases, with 19 bases between. There are 15 residues in the CDR3. Germline values: CDR1 DFQATT, CDR2 SNEGSKA (reference sequence). The CDR3 nucleotides read TGCAGTGCTCCCCGGGGGGCGGGACCGAACAATGAGCAGTTCTTC. This encodes CSAPRGAGPNNEQFF.

V is TRBV30 and J is TRBJ1-5; tentative D call: TRBD1 (5 bases). Germline V gene data show CDR1 as GTSNPN and CDR2 as SVGIG (reference sequence). Trimming stripped 1 base from V and 6 bases from J, with 13 bases between. CDR3 length equals 14 residues. The CDR3, as DNA: TGTGCCTGGAGTGGGGACTTTGAAGGTCAGCCCCAGCATTTT. Translated, it gives CAWSGDFEGQPQHF.

The chain uses TRBV7-9 and TRBJ1-6; a possible D gene is TRBD1 (6 bases). The CDR3 contains 15 residues. Germline lookup yields CDR1 SEHNR and CDR2 FQNEAQ (reference sequence). V lost 4 bases, J lost 6 bases, and 13 bases lay in between. This chain's CDR3 is CASSSLNRVNSPLHF. The CDR3 region has the DNA TGTGCCAGCAGCTCGTTGAACAGGGTTAATTCACCCCTCCACTTT.

This clonotype was observed a few times. The chain has TRBV6-2 or TRBV6-3 and TRBJ2-2; D uncertain. Germline CDR1 reads MNHEY; CDR2 reads SVGEGT. There are 16 residues in the CDR3. Trimming removed 6 bases at V and 1 base at J, with 15 bases between. The CDR3 here is CASSLSRTGNTGELFF. In nucleotides, the CDR3 is TGTGCCAGCAGCCTATCAAGGACGGGGAACACCGGGGAGCTGTTTTTT.